This TCR beta chain was found in a study of T-cell reconstitution after alpha-beta-depleted transplantation in children. Per germline, CDR1 KGHSH and CDR2 LQKENI. Trimming removed 8 bases from V and 3 bases from J; junction bases left unmatched: 11. The CDR3 totals 15 residues. Unique molecular identifiers were incorporated when the TCRbeta library was constructed. TCRdb called the PCR reads again in MiXCR, with one record for every CDR3 protein. The sample holds around 300,000 distinct CDR3 sequences, 9.5% to 13% seen once. This clonotype was detected only once. A much larger clone sits a single nucleotide away, making a read error possible.

The source is a male patient aged 2 to 9 who had a stem cell transplant for chronic granulomatous disease, so the T cells may come from the graft donor. V gene TRBV18 combines with J gene TRBJ2-7, with 9 bases that match TRBD1. The source was peripheral blood, collected 180 days after TCRalphabeta/CD19-depleted stem cell transplant. The CDR3 loop reads CASAYAGTGHYEQYF. CDR3 nucleotides: TGTGCCAGCGCTTACGCCGGGACAGGGCACTACGAGCAGTACTTC.